The source of this T cell receptor beta chain is a study of radiotherapy plus CTLA-4 blockade in lung cancer. As for this clone: Its antigen is undetermined.

Study-wide findings and caveats: Peripheral blood showed expansion of tumor-derived TCR clones after radiotherapy and ipilimumab.

Each patient with chemo-refractory metastatic non-small-cell lung cancer was treated with focal radiation plus CTLA-4 blockade using ipilimumab. Using immunoSEQ multiplex PCR, the repertoire was profiled, and TCRdb retains in-frame clones only, with some absent. The sample lists some 110,000 clones, 65% to 85% occurring once. The CDR3 loop spans 14 amino acids. Germline V gene sequence: CDR1 MDHEN, CDR2 SYDVKM. J gave up 4 bases and V 2 bases, and 4 bases lay outside the gene matches. The chain joins TRBV28 to TRBJ1-1, with 7 bases matching TRBD1. The material sequenced was peripheral blood, taken from a patient treated with radiotherapy plus ipilimumab. This sequence originates from a human donor with non-small cell lung cancer who had a partial response to radiotherapy plus ipilimumab. CDR3 bases: TGTGCCAGCAGTTTAATAGCAGGGGGCACTGAAGCTTTCTTT. Amino acids: CASSLIAGGTEAFF.